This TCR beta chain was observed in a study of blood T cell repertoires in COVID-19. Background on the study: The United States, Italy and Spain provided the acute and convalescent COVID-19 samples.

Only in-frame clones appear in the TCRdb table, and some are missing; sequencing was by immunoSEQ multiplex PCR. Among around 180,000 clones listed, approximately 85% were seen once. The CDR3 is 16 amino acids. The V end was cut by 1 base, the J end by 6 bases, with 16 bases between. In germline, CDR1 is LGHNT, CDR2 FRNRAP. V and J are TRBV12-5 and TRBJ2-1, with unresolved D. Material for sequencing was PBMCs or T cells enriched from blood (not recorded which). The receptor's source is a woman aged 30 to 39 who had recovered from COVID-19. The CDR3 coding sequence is TGTGCTAGTGGTTTGGGAGACTCCCAGTTCCGCAATGAGCAGTTCTTC. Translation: CASGLGDSQFRNEQFF.